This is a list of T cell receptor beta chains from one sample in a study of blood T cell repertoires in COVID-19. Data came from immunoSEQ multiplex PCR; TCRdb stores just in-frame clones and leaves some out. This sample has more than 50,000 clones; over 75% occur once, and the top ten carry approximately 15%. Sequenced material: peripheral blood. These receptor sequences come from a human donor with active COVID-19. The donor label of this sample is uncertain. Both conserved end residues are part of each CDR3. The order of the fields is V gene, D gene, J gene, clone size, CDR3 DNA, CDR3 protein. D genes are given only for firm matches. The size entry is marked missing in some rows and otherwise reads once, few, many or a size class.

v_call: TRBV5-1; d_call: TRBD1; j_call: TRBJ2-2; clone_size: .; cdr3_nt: TGCGCCAGCAGCTACTCCGGGACAGTGGGGACCGGGGAGCTGTTTTTT; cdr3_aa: CASSYSGTVGTGELFF
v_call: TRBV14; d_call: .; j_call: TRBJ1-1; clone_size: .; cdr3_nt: TGTGCCAGCAGCCAAGTTCTGGGGGCCAACACTGAAGCTTTCTTT; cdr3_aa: CASSQVLGANTEAFF
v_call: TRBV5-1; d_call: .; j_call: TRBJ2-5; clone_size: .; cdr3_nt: TGCGCCAGCAGCTTTGGACAGCCCCAAGAGACCCAGTACTTC; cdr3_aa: CASSFGQPQETQYF
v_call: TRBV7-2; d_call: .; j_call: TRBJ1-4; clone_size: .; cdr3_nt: TGTGCCAGCAGTCCACAGGGAGCTAATGAAAAACTGTTTTTT; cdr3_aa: CASSPQGANEKLFF
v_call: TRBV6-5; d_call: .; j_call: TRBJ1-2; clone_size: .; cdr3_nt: TGTGCCAGCTCCCAAACAGGTCCCTATGGCTACACCTTC; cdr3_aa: CASSQTGPYGYTF
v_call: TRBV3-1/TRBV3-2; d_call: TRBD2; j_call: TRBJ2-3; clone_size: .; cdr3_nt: TGTGCCAGCAGACTCACCGGACTAGCGGGGGCTCTGGGCCATACGCAGTATTTT; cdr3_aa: CASRLTGLAGALGHTQYF
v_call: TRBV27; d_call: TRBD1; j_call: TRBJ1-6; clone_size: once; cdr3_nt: TGTGCCAGCAGTTTATCGGTCAGGGGGAATTCACCCCTCCACTTT; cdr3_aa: CASSLSVRGNSPLHF
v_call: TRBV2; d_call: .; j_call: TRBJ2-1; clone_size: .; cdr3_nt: TGTGCCAGCAGCCACCCCTTTACGAGAGGGCAGGATGAGCAGTTCTTC; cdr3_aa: CASSHPFTRGQDEQFF
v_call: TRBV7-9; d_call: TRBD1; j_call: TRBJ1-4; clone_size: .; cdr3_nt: TGTGCCAGCAGCCCGGGACAGGGACTTGAAAAACTGTTTTTT; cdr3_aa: CASSPGQGLEKLFF
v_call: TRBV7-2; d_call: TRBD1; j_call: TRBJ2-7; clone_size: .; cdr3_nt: TGTGCCAGCAGCCTCGACAGGGGGTACGAGCAGTACTTC; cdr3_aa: CASSLDRGYEQYF
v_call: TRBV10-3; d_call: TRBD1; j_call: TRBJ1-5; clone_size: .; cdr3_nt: TGTGCCGCAAACAGGGGCGGCGGCAATCAGCCCCAGCATTTT; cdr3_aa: CAANRGGGNQPQHF
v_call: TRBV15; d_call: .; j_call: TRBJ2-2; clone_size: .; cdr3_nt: TGTGCCACCAGCAGAGATGTAGTGAACACCGGGGAGCTGTTTTTT; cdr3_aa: CATSRDVVNTGELFF
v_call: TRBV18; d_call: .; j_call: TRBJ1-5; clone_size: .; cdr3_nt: TGTGCCAGCTCACCACCGTGGAAGAACTATAGCAATCAGCCCCAGCATTTT; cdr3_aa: CASSPPWKNYSNQPQHF
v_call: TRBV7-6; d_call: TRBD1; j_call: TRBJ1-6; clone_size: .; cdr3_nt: TGTGCCAGCAGCCCGGGACAGGGGCATTCACCCCTCCACTTT; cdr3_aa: CASSPGQGHSPLHF
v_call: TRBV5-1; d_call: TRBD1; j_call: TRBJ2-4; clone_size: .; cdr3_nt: TGCGCCAGCAGCTTGGTAGGACAGGGGGCGACTGGTTTCGACAAAAACATTCAGTACTTC; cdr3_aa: CASSLVGQGATGFDKNIQYF
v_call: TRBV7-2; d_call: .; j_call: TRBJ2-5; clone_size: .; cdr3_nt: TGTGCCAGCAGCTTAGTATCCAGCCAAGAGACCCAGTACTTC; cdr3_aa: CASSLVSSQETQYF
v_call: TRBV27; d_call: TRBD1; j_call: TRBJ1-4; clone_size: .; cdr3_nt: TGTGCCAGCAGTTTTGGGACAGGGGGGTCAGGAAAACTGTTTTTT; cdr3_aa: CASSFGTGGSGKLFF
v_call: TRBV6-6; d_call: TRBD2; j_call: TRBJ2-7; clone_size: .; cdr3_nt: TGTGCCAGCCAAACCCTAGCGGGAGCCTACGAGCAGTACTTC; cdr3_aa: CASQTLAGAYEQYF
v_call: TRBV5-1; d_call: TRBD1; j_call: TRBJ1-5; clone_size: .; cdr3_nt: TGCGCCAGCAGCTTGGAGGGACAGGCGAATAATCAGCCCCAGCATTTT; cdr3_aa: CASSLEGQANNQPQHF
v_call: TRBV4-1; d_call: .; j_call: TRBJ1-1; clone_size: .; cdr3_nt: TGCGCCAGCAGCCAAGGTTCGGGGGAAGCTTTCTTT; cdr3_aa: CASSQGSGEAFF
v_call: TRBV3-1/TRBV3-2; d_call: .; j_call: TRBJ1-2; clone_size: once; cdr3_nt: TGTGCCAGCAGCCAAGATTGGGCAGGAACCTATGGCTACACCTTC; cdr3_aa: CASSQDWAGTYGYTF
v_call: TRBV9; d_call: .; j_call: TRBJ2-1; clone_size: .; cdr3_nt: TGTGCCAGCAGCGTAGGAAGCGGCTCCTACAATGAGCAGTTCTTC; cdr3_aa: CASSVGSGSYNEQFF
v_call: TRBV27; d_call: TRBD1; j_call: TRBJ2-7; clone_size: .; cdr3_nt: TGTGCCAGCAGAGCCAACAGGGGGCGATGGGGCGAGCAGTACTTC; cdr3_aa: CASRANRGRWGEQYF
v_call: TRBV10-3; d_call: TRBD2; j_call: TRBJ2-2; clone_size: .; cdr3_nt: TGTGCCATCAGTGAGGGACTAGCGGGAGGTCCGGGCACCGGGGAGCTGTTTTTT; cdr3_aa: CAISEGLAGGPGTGELFF
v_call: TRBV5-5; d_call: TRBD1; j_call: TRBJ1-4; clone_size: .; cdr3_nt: TGTGCCAGCAGCTCATGGACAGGCGTTACTGAAAAACTGTTTTTT; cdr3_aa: CASSSWTGVTEKLFF
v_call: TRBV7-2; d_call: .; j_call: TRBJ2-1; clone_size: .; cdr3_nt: TGTGCCAGCAGCTTCGGTGGAGGAGTAGGCAATGAGCAGTTCTTC; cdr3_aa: CASSFGGGVGNEQFF
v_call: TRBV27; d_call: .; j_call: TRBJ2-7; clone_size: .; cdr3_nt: TGTGCCAGCAGCCTGACAGACTCCTACGAGCAGTACTTC; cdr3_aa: CASSLTDSYEQYF
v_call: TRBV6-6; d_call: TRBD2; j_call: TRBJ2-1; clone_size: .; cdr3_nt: TGTGCCAGCAGTTACGTCGGCGGGAGTAGCTTTCGAGAGCAGTTCTTC; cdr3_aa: CASSYVGGSSFREQFF
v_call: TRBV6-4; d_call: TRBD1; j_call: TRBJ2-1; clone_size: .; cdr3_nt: TGTGCCAGCAGTCCGAGGACAGGAATATACAATGAGCAGTTCTTC; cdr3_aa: CASSPRTGIYNEQFF
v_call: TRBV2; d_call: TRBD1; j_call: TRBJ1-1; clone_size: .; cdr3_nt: TGTGCCAGCAGTTTCCGGGACAGGAGGTGGGCTTTCTTT; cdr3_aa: CASSFRDRRWAFF
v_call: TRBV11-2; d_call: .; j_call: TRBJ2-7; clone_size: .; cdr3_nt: TGTGCCAGCAGCTTAGTCGGGGTAGGGTCCTACGAGCAGTACTTC; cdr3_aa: CASSLVGVGSYEQYF
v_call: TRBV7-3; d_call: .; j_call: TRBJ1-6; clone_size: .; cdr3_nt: TGTGCCAGCAGCTTAAGGGGAACAAGGGGTTCACCCCTCCACTTT; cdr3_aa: CASSLRGTRGSPLHF
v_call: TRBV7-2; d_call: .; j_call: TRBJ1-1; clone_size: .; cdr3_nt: TGTGCCAGCCGAGGCGAGGGTCTGGACACTGAAGCTTTCTTT; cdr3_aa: CASRGEGLDTEAFF
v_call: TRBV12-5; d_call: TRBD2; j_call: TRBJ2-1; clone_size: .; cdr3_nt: TGTGCTAGCTCCGTTCTAGCGGGGGTCTACAATGAGCAGTTCTTC; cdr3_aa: CASSVLAGVYNEQFF
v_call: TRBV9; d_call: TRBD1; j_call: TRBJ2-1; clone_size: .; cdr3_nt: TGTGCCAGCAGCGAGAGTGTCCGGGACAGCTACAATGAGCAGTTCTTC; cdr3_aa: CASSESVRDSYNEQFF
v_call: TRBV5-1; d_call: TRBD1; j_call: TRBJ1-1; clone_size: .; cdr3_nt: TGCGCCAGCAGGCCCGGGACAGGGGGCGGAAACACTGAAGCTTTCTTT; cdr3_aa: CASRPGTGGGNTEAFF
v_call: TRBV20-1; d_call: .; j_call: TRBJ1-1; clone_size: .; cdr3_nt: TGCAGTGCTAGTTACCCGATATCCCTCCCAAGCGTATCAGCTTTCTTT; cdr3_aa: CSASYPISLPSVSAFF
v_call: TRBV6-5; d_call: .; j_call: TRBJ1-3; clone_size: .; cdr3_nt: TGTGCCAGCAGTTACCGAGCAGGGTCTAGAGACACCATATATTTT; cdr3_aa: CASSYRAGSRDTIYF
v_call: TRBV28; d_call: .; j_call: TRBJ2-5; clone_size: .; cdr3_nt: TGTGCCAGCCAGGGGTCCCAAGAGACCCAGTACTTC; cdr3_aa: CASQGSQETQYF
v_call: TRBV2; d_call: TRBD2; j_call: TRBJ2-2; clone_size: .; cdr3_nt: TGTGCCAGCAGTGAACTAGCGGGAGCCGGCGGGGAGCTGTTTTTT; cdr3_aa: CASSELAGAGGELFF
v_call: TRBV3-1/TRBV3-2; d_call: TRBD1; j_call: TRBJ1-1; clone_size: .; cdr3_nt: TGTGCCAGCAGCCGCGGGACAGGGTTTGTCACTGAAGCTTTCTTT; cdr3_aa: CASSRGTGFVTEAFF
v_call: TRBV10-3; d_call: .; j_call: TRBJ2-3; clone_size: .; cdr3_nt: TGTGCCATCAGGGGGACTGGGACCAGCACAGATACGCAGTATTTT; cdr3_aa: CAIRGTGTSTDTQYF
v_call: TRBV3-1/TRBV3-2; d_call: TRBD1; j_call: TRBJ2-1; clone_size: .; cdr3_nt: TGTGCCAGCAGCCAAGTCCAGCAGGGACAGCTATACAATGAGCAGTTCTTC; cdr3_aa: CASSQVQQGQLYNEQFF